Listed below are T cell receptor beta chains from one sample, sequenced in a study of blood T cell repertoires in COVID-19. Profiled with immunoSEQ multiplex PCR; TCRdb holds only in-frame clones, not every one. The sample records tens of thousands of clones, about four fifths being singletons. Sequencing was carried out using peripheral blood. The receptors originated from a man aged 80 or over with acute or convalescent COVID-19. The CDR3 runs from the conserved cysteine through the conserved F or W. Fields, in order: V gene, J gene, CDR3 length, D gene, clone size, CDR3 DNA, CDR3 protein. A D gene is named only where the DNA matches it firmly. Some rows mark clone size as missing; the rest say once, few, many or name a class of expanded clone.

>TRBV7-3|TRBJ1-2|13|NA|NA
TGTGCCAGCAGCTCCCACGCGGGCACTGGCTACACCTTC
CASSSHAGTGYTF
>TRBV6-5|TRBJ2-7|13|TRBD2|NA
TGTGCCAGCAGACACGGGACTAGCTACGAGCAGTACTTC
CASRHGTSYEQYF
>TRBV7-2|TRBJ2-1|15|TRBD1|few
TGTGCCAGCAGCCTCAGGGGAAGGGGGCTCAATGAGCAGTTCTTC
CASSLRGRGLNEQFF
>TRBV29-1|TRBJ2-1|13|TRBD2|NA
TGCAGCGTTGAACGGCTAGCGGACAATGAGCAGTTCTTC
CSVERLADNEQFF
>TRBV4-3|TRBJ1-6|18|TRBD1|few
TGCGCCAGCAGCCAAGAAAGTCAGGGGGCATCCTATAATTCACCCCTCCACTTT
CASSQESQGASYNSPLHF
>TRBV4-3|TRBJ1-2|13|TRBD1|NA
TGCGCCAGCAGCCATGACCGGGGACAGGGTTGCACCTTC
CASSHDRGQGCTF
>TRBV5-6|TRBJ1-5|16|NA|NA
TGTGCCAGCAGCTTGGTGCGGGGGGCGCGCAATCAGCCCCAGCATTTT
CASSLVRGARNQPQHF
>TRBV30|TRBJ2-3|12|NA|NA
TGTGCCTGGAGTGTACGGAGAGATACGCAGTATTTT
CAWSVRRDTQYF
>TRBV7-6|TRBJ2-3|15|TRBD2|NA
TGTGCCAGCAGCTCCCTAGCGGGGGGCACAGATACGCAGTATTTT
CASSSLAGGTDTQYF
>TRBV30|TRBJ2-7|13|NA|NA
TGTGCCTGGGCCCGGGGGAGCTCCTACGAGCAGTACTTC
CAWARGSSYEQYF
>TRBV4-2|TRBJ2-7|17|TRBD1|NA
TGTGCCAGCAGCCAAGGCTGGGGGACAGGGGGCCGGTACGAGCAGTACTTC
CASSQGWGTGGRYEQYF
>TRBV7-2|TRBJ1-6|13|NA|NA
TGTGCCAGCAGCCCCCTCAGAAATTCACCCCTCCACTTT
CASSPLRNSPLHF
>TRBV4-1|TRBJ2-7|16|TRBD2|once
TGCGCCAGCAGCCAGCGACCGGGACTAGTCTCCTACGAGCAGTACTTC
CASSQRPGLVSYEQYF
>TRBV9|TRBJ1-6|15|NA|NA
TGTGCCAGCAGCGCCGGGAGCTCCTATAATTCACCCCTCCACTTT
CASSAGSSYNSPLHF
>TRBV6-1|TRBJ2-1|15|NA|NA
TGTGCCAGCAGTGAGGGCAAGAGCTCCTACAATGAGCAGTTCTTC
CASSEGKSSYNEQFF
>TRBV12-5|TRBJ2-5|14|TRBD2|NA
TGTGCTAGTGGTTTGGGGGGACTAGCGGAGACCCAGTACTTC
CASGLGGLAETQYF
>TRBV25-1|TRBJ1-6|15|TRBD1|NA
TGTGCCAGCAGTGAATTGGACAGGGGTAATTCACCCCTCCACTTT
CASSELDRGNSPLHF
>TRBV30|TRBJ2-1|18|TRBD2|NA
TGTGCCTGGAGTGCGGATACGGGGACTAGCGGGGCCTACAATGAGCAGTTCTTC
CAWSADTGTSGAYNEQFF
>TRBV30|TRBJ1-5|12|NA|few
TGTGCCTGCGGGGGAAACAATCAGCCCCAGCATTTT
CACGGNNQPQHF
>TRBV27|TRBJ2-7|13|NA|once
TGTGCCAGCAGTTTGAGGGGACTCTACGAGCAGTACTTC
CASSLRGLYEQYF
>TRBV10-1|TRBJ2-3|14|NA|NA
TGCGCCAGCAGTGAGGGGGGGGCTACAGATACGCAGTATTTT
CASSEGGATDTQYF
>TRBV2|TRBJ2-7|15|NA|NA
TGTGCCAGCAGTGGAGTGGCGGAAAGCTCCTACGAGCAGTACTTC
CASSGVAESSYEQYF
>TRBV3-1/TRBV3-2|TRBJ1-1|14|NA|NA
TGTGCCAGCAGCTCTCAGGGGAAGAGGGCTGAAGCTTTCTTT
CASSSQGKRAEAFF
>TRBV5-1|TRBJ2-3|17|TRBD1|NA
TGCGCCAGCAGCTTGGGACCACAGGGGTCATTCACAGATACGCAGTATTTT
CASSLGPQGSFTDTQYF
>TRBV5-1|TRBJ2-2|17|NA|NA
TGCGCCAGCAGCTTGGAACCCCAGGGGACAAACACCGGGGAGCTGTTTTTT
CASSLEPQGTNTGELFF
>TRBV9|TRBJ1-6|15|NA|NA
TGTGCCAGCAGCACTTCCAGGGGTTCGGGTTCACCCCTCCACTTT
CASSTSRGSGSPLHF